This T cell receptor beta chain was recorded in a study of blood T cell repertoires in COVID-19. On the study more broadly: Whether acute or convalescent, the COVID-19 samples came from the United States, Italy and Spain. T cells, B-cell-depleted T cells, or PBMCs supplied cDNA or gDNA.

Original processing notes: The assay estimated nucleated cells by amplifying reference gene primers. The data were produced by immunoSEQ multiplex PCR, yet TCRdb's version contains in-frame clones alone and is incomplete. V, J and clone size are taken as reported in that table, and D and trimming were inferred from the DNA itself. The table has 110,000 to 150,000 clones, 81% seen once. Germline V CDR1 and CDR2: SGDLS, YYNGEE. This CDR3 is 14 amino acids long. Trimming at V came to 4 bases and at J to 6 bases, leaving 10 bases not matched to a gene. The receptor was derived from a human donor in a cohort sampled during active COVID-19. The rearrangement uses TRBV9 and TRBJ2-7; 7 nucleotides align to TRBD2. Sequencing was carried out using peripheral blood. The CDR3 loop is CASSPGLERSEQYF. CDR3 nucleotide sequence: TGTGCCAGCAGCCCCGGACTAGAAAGAAGCGAGCAGTACTTC.